A single sample is the source of the 6 T cell receptor beta chains below, sequenced in a study of cytomegalovirus exposure and HLA in healthy donors. The PCR ran on 60 Vbeta and 13 Jbeta primers. Data came from immunoSEQ multiplex PCR; TCRdb stores just in-frame clones and leaves some out. Of some 130,000 clones in the sample, around three quarters were seen once. The sequenced material came from PBMCs. The receptors derive from a male donor in good health and CMV-seropositive.

This sequence joins TRBV6-5 and TRBJ2-7; 7 nucleotides line up with TRBD2. V lost 5 bases to trimming and J lost 6 bases; unmatched junction nucleotides: 10. The V gene's germline CDR1 is MNHEY and CDR2 SVGAGI. The CDR3 length is 14 residues. CDR3 nucleotides: TGTGCCAGCAGTCTCTCTGGGGGGGTAGGCGAGCAGTACTTC. Residues: CASSLSGGVGEQYF.

About this clone: Germline is not matched at one junction end, which may reflect a read error. V usage is TRBV5-6 and J usage is TRBJ2-6; a weak D match, TRBD1 (6 bases). This CDR3 has 17 residues. Germline V gene data show CDR1 as SGHDT and CDR2 as YYEEEE. The DNA of the CDR3 is TGTGCCAGCAGCTTCTTCGGACAGTCTTCTGGGGCCAACGGCCTGACTTTC. Its translation: CASSFFGQSSGANGLTF.

This chain connects TRBV9 to TRBJ2-2, with D possibly TRBD1 on 7 matching bases. V was pared by 0 bases and J by 6 bases, with 15 bases between. The CDR3 totals 16 residues. Per the germline V gene, CDR1 is SGDLS and CDR2 is YYNGEE. CDR3: CASSVVPGGSAGELFF. In nucleotides, the CDR3 is TGTGCCAGCAGCGTAGTACCAGGGGGGTCCGCCGGGGAGCTGTTTTTT.

The chain links TRBV5-1 to TRBJ2-3; 11 nucleotides match TRBD2. Germline CDR1 reads SGHRS; CDR2 reads YFSETQ. V was clipped by 3 bases and J by 2 bases; unmatched bases: 14. The CDR3 contains 19 residues. In DNA, the CDR3 is TGCGCCAGCAGCTGGCTTGGGCTAGCGGGGGGATCGACCACAGATACGCAGTATTTT. It is translated as CASSWLGLAGGSTTDTQYF.

The rearrangement links TRBV2 to TRBJ1-5, with D tentatively TRBD1 (6 bases). V lost 3 bases and J lost 0, with 9 bases in between. The CDR3 is 15 amino acids. Germline V gene sequence: CDR1 SNHLY, CDR2 FYNNEI. CDR3 bases: TGTGCCAGCAGTGACAGGGGTTCTAGCAATCAGCCCCAGCATTTT. It translates to CASSDRGSSNQPQHF.

The chain couples TRBV27 to TRBJ2-7; 13 positions agree with TRBD2. This CDR3 has 15 amino acids. V was pared by 3 bases and J by 4 bases, with 3 bases of the junction left unmatched. Per germline, CDR1 MNHEY and CDR2 SMNVEV (reference sequence). CDR3 protein: CASSLRLAGGYEQYF. The DNA of the CDR3 is TGTGCCAGCAGTTTGAGACTAGCGGGAGGATACGAGCAGTACTTC.